The 20 T cell receptor beta chains reported below all come from one sample, sequenced in a study of T-cell reconstitution after alpha-beta-depleted transplantation in children. As it was prepared, the TCRbeta library received unique molecular identifiers. TCRdb independently ran MiXCR on the PCR reads; one entry per CDR3 protein. Among 450,000 to 600,000 distinct CDR3 sequences listed, about 10% were seen once. Sequencing was performed on PBMCs, taken before TCRalphabeta/CD19-depleted stem cell transplant. Source of these receptors: a child aged 2-15 years with inherited bone marrow failure, due to receive a stem cell transplant.

This chain connects TRBV20-1 to TRBJ2-1; 10 bases match TRBD2. This CDR3 region has 15 residues. Germline CDR1 DFQATT, CDR2 SNEGSKA (reference sequence). The V gene end was trimmed by 7 bases and the J gene end by 3 bases; junction bases not matched to a gene: 9. Written as DNA, the CDR3 is TGCAGTGGGTCTAGCGGGGGCTCGTTCTACAATGAGCAGTTCTTC. Protein product: CSGSSGGSFYNEQFF.

The table lists this clonotype with a few counts. The chain combines TRBV2 with TRBJ1-6, with TRBD1 as a possible D gene (5 bases). This CDR3 has 13 residues. The germline V gene encodes CDR1 SNHLY and CDR2 FYNNEI. Trimming pared 4 bases from V and 9 bases from J, leaving 10 bases between. The DNA of the CDR3 is TGTGCCAGCAGTGTTCAGGGCATTTCACCCCTCCACTTT. Translating gives CASSVQGISPLHF.

In its sample, this clonotype was seen many times. This chain uses TRBV6-5 with TRBJ1-2; 7 nucleotides match TRBD1. Germline V CDR1 and CDR2: MNHEY, SVGAGI. This CDR3 contains 13 residues. V was pared by 5 bases and J by 3 bases, with 3 bases of the junction left unmatched. The CDR3 DNA reads TGTGCCAGCAGTCGGGACAGCTACTATGGCTACACCTTC. Amino acid sequence: CASSRDSYYGYTF.

This clonotype was observed many times. The chain recombines TRBV6-5 with TRBJ2-1, with TRBD2 matching 8 bases. V shed 4 bases, J shed 8 bases, and the junction held 13 bases outside the gene matches. Germline V gene lookup returns CDR1 MNHEY and CDR2 SVGAGI. There are 16 residues in the CDR3. The CDR3 sequence is CASSFDAGTSTDEQFF. For the CDR3, the DNA is TGTGCCAGCAGTTTCGACGCCGGGACTAGTACGGATGAGCAGTTCTTC.

This clonotype was seen ten or more times. The CDR3 region has the DNA TGCGCCAGCAGTGACCCTAGCGGGAGCGTTGACAATGAGCAGTTCTTC. Amino acid sequence: CASSDPSGSVDNEQFF. This rearrangement joins TRBV10-1 to TRBJ2-1; TRBD2 matches at 10 bases. With 3 bases clipped from V and 5 bases from J, the junction kept 7 bases outside the gene matches. Germline values: CDR1 WNHNN, CDR2 SYGVQD (reference sequence). CDR3 length equals 16 residues.

At least ten counts were recorded for this clonotype. This chain links TRBV19 with TRBJ2-1; 10 bases fit TRBD1. This CDR3 spans 16 amino acids. V lost 3 bases and J lost 2; bases outside the gene matches: 4. Germline CDR1 and CDR2: LNHDA and SQIVND (reference sequence). The CDR3 bases are TGTGCCAGTAGTATTACCGGACAGGGGGCCTACAATGAGCAGTTCTTC. Protein product: CASSITGQGAYNEQFF.

CDR3 sequence reads: CASRPLTVPRGTEAFF. The CDR3 DNA follows: TGTGCCAGCAGGCCCCTGACAGTGCCTCGGGGCACTGAAGCTTTCTTT. The chain joins TRBV11-2 to TRBJ1-1, with a possible D match to TRBD1 (5 bases). The CDR3 has 16 amino acids. V lost 6 bases and J 4 bases, leaving 21 bases between the germline ends. CDR1 is SGHAT, CDR2 FQNNGV, per germline.

In the case of this clonotype: One base away lies a much larger clone, so this may be a sequencing read error. The final CDR3 position lacks the conserved phenylalanine or tryptophan, pointing to a likely read error. The rearrangement uses TRBV20-1 and TRBJ2-7, with 12 bases fitting TRBD2. The length of the CDR3 is 13 residues. CDR1 and CDR2 from the germline V gene are DFQATT and SNEGSKA (reference sequence). V dropped 6 bases and J dropped 3; count of bases not matched to a gene: 3. The CDR3 DNA sequence: TGCAGTGCCATACTAGCGGGAGGCTACGAGCAGTACCTC. Translation: CSAILAGGYEQYL.

This chain uses TRBV30 with TRBJ1-1; possibly TRBD1 for D (6 bases). The CDR3 loop spans 14 amino acids. V was cut by 2 bases and J by 4 bases, with 14 bases left in between. Germline V lookup: CDR1 GTSNPN, CDR2 SVGIG (reference sequence). The DNA of the CDR3 is TGTGCCTGGAGTCCCCGGACAGACCTCACTGAAGCTTTCTTT. Its translation: CAWSPRTDLTEAFF.

This clonotype appeared a few times. The CDR3 coding sequence is TGCGCCAGCAGCCAAGATAGGTCTCGAGAGACCCAGTACTTC. Protein: CASSQDRSRETQYF. V and J are TRBV4-3 and TRBJ2-5; D gene unclear. The CDR3 loop spans 14 amino acids. The germline CDR1 and CDR2 sequences are LGHNA and YSLEER. V was clipped by 0 bases and J by 4 bases, with 9 bases between them.

This clonotype has at least ten counts. The V gene is TRBV29-1, the J gene TRBJ2-5, with 7 bases fitting TRBD2. V lost 3 bases, J lost 4 bases, and 8 bases stayed unmatched. Germline CDR1 SQVTM, CDR2 ANQGSEA. CDR3 length: 14 residues. Written as DNA, the CDR3 is TGCAGCGTTGATGTCGGGGGGAAGGGAGAGACCCAGTACTTC. Residues: CSVDVGGKGETQYF.

There are many counts of this clonotype. The CDR3 reads CASSRLGAKNIQYF. The CDR3 DNA reads as TGTGCCAGCAGCCGACTGGGGGCCAAAAACATTCAGTACTTC. This chain joins TRBV12-3 or TRBV12-4 and TRBJ2-4; D gene ambiguous. This CDR3 is built from 14 residues. Trimming removed 6 bases from V and 1 base from J, with 10 bases in between.

The genes are TRBV28 and TRBJ1-5; D perhaps matches TRBD1 (5 bases). The CDR3 extends over 15 amino acids. Germline V CDR1 and CDR2: MDHEN, SYDVKM. Trimming took off 1 base at V and 6 bases at J, with 13 bases between the two ends. CDR3 in DNA: TGTGCCAGCAGTTTATTCACGGGGCTGGGTCAGCCCCAGCATTTT. Its protein product is CASSLFTGLGQPQHF.

This clonotype was recorded many times. V gene TRBV7-9 combines with J gene TRBJ2-7; D is perhaps TRBD2 (5 bases). Trimming took off 0 bases at V and 6 bases at J, with 12 bases between the two ends. CDR1 SEHNR and CDR2 FQNEAQ come from the germline V gene (reference sequence). The CDR3 runs 14 residues. CDR3 bases: TGTGCCAGCAGCTTAGCTTTTAGCGCTGGCGAGCAGTACTTC. Its translation is CASSLAFSAGEQYF.

This clonotype was counted at least ten times. This chain links TRBV20-1 with TRBJ2-7; D perhaps matches TRBD2 (6 bases). Deletions cut 7 bases from V and 4 bases from J, with 17 bases between. The CDR3 has 13 amino acids. CDR1 DFQATT and CDR2 SNEGSKA come from the germline V gene (reference sequence). CDR3 bases: TGCAGTGTCCAAGGGCTAGCGAGGTACGAGCAGTACTTC. Protein product: CSVQGLARYEQYF.

The chain is built from TRBV9 and TRBJ2-1; tentatively, D is TRBD2 (5 bases). V gave up 4 bases and J gave up 15 bases, with 26 bases separating them. CDR1 is SGDLS and CDR2 is YYNGEE in the germline V gene. The CDR3 totals 15 residues. The CDR3 coding sequence is TGTGCCAGCAGCCTGCGGGCCGACTGGGAATCGGCTTCGTTCTTC. As protein: CASSLRADWESASFF.

This clonotype was seen a few times. The V gene is TRBV6-5, the J gene TRBJ2-7; no reliable D call. Germline-derived CDR1 and CDR2 are MNHEY and SVGAGI. Trimming pared 0 bases from V and 3 bases from J, leaving 9 bases between. The CDR3 contains 14 residues. The DNA of the CDR3 is TGTGCCAGCAGTTACTCTGGATCGTTCTACGAGCAGTACTTC. It translates to CASSYSGSFYEQYF.

Comments on this clonotype: This may be a read error: a much more frequent sequence differs by one nucleotide. The V gene is TRBV7-9, the J gene TRBJ1-1, with D hard to call. Germline CDR1 and CDR2: SEHNR and FQNEAQ (reference sequence). This CDR3 contains 14 residues. V shed 4 bases and J shed 3 bases, with 12 bases lying between them. The CDR3 sequence: CASSSPPAHTEAFF. CDR3 DNA: TGTGCCAGCAGCTCTCCCCCAGCACACACTGAAGCTTTCTTT.

This clonotype was detected many times. CDR3 sequence (DNA): TGCAGTGCTAGAGATCGACAGGGGACCTATGGCTACACCTTC. Its translation: CSARDRQGTYGYTF. The rearrangement joins TRBV20-1 to TRBJ1-2; 8 bases line up with TRBD1. The junction had 4 bases not matched to a gene; V was cut back by 0 bases and J by 4 bases. The CDR3 runs to 14 residues. Germline V gene lookup returns CDR1 DFQATT and CDR2 SNEGSKA (reference sequence).

This clonotype was seen at least ten times. CDR3 sequence reads: CASSLIWSDEQYF. Here the CDR3 DNA reads TGTGCCAGCAGTTTAATTTGGAGTGACGAGCAGTACTTC. V and J are TRBV27 and TRBJ2-7; D is undetermined. The V gene's germline CDR1 is MNHEY and CDR2 SMNVEV (reference sequence). Trimming shortened V by 2 bases and J by 5 bases, and 10 bases separated the two germline ends. The CDR3 runs 13 residues.